Below are 21 T cell receptor beta chains sequenced from a single sample in a study of T cell responses to AZD1222 COVID-19 vaccine. Produced via immunoSEQ multiplex PCR; TCRdb's table is partial and in-frame only. The table lists over 110,000 clones, about 92% of them singletons. Sample: peripheral blood, taken on day 0 of AZD1222 vaccination. The receptors were sampled from an adult in good health.

The chain couples TRBV18 to TRBJ2-2; the D gene is possibly TRBD1 (5 bases). Germline CDR1 is KGHSH and CDR2 is LQKENI. This CDR3 region has 16 residues. The V end was cut by 0 bases, the J end by 2 bases, with 10 bases between. The CDR3 nucleotides read TGTGCCAGCTCACCACCACAAGGGGCAAACACCGGGGAGCTGTTTTTT. Its translation is CASSPPQGANTGELFF.

The rearrangement links TRBV5-1 to TRBJ1-1, with D hard to call. The CDR3 is 15 amino acids. The V end was cut by 3 bases, the J end by 0 bases, with 12 bases between. Looked up from germline, CDR1 is SGHRS and CDR2 is YFSETQ. The CDR3 spells CASSWEGLVNTEAFF. CDR3 nucleotides: TGCGCCAGCAGCTGGGAAGGCCTAGTGAACACTGAAGCTTTCTTT.

The gene calls are TRBV5-1 and TRBJ2-6; 10 nucleotides align to TRBD1. Looked up from germline, CDR1 is SGHRS and CDR2 is YFSETQ. This CDR3 is 18 amino acids long. V trimming: 0 bases; J trimming: 0 bases; junction bases outside the gene matches: 3. The CDR3 bases are TGCGCCAGCAGCTTGGGACAGGGGGCGGGCTCTGGGGCCAACGTCCTGACTTTC. It codes for CASSLGQGAGSGANVLTF.

The chain joins TRBV9 to TRBJ1-4; no clear D gene. V lost 4 bases and J lost 6, with 16 bases in between. Germline V CDR1 and CDR2: SGDLS, YYNGEE. CDR3 length: 15 amino acids. CDR3 sequence reads: CASSSRPGWDEKLFF. The CDR3 coding sequence is TGTGCCAGCAGCTCCCGTCCAGGCTGGGATGAAAAACTGTTTTTT.

The chain links TRBV3-1 (or the pseudogene TRBV3-2) to TRBJ2-1; 16 nucleotides match TRBD2. The CDR3 covers 19 residues. The ends lost 2 bases at V and 0 bases at J; junction bases unmatched: 4. Germline V CDR1 and CDR2: LGHDT, YNNKEL (reference sequence). The CDR3 DNA sequence: TGTGCCAGCAGCCAAACGGGGACTAGCGGGAGGGGCTCCTACAATGAGCAGTTCTTC. Amino acids: CASSQTGTSGRGSYNEQFF.

The sample holds a few counts of this clone. The chain is built from TRBV27 and TRBJ2-3; 8 nucleotides line up with TRBD2. This CDR3 is built from 14 residues. After removal of 2 bases from V and 5 bases from J, the junction contained 3 bases not matched to a gene. CDR1 and CDR2 (germline): MNHEY, SMNVEV (reference sequence). CDR3: CASSLVAGIDTQYF. As DNA, the CDR3 is TGTGCCAGCAGTTTAGTAGCGGGGATAGATACGCAGTATTTT.

The gene calls are TRBV5-1 and TRBJ2-7; D not resolved. This CDR3 region has 13 residues. CDR1 and CDR2 from the germline V gene are SGHRS and YFSETQ. V was clipped by 1 base and J by 0 bases, with 5 bases between them. The CDR3 sequence: CASSLTPSYEQYF. The DNA of the CDR3 is TGCGCCAGCAGCTTGACGCCCTCCTACGAGCAGTACTTC.

The gene calls are TRBV12-3 or TRBV12-4 and TRBJ1-5; perhaps TRBD1 as D (6 bases). Trimming took 2 bases from V and 7 from J, leaving 9 bases between them. The length of the CDR3 is 13 residues. DNA for the CDR3: TGTGCCAGCAGTTTACAGGGGCGGCAGCCCCAGCATTTT. Residues: CASSLQGRQPQHF.

This sequence joins TRBV27 and TRBJ1-4, with 8 bases aligning to TRBD1. V was pared by 8 bases and J by 8 bases, with 10 bases of the junction left unmatched. CDR3 length equals 14 residues. The V gene's germline CDR1 is MNHEY and CDR2 SMNVEV (reference sequence). CDR3 nucleotide sequence: TGTGCCAGCGGTAGGGACAGGCGGGGCGAAAAACTGTTTTTT. Protein sequence: CASGRDRRGEKLFF.

The chain links TRBV12-3 or TRBV12-4 to TRBJ2-5; weak D call: TRBD2 (6 bases). Trimming took 2 bases from V and 7 from J, leaving 11 bases between them. This CDR3 region has 13 residues. The CDR3 sequence: CASSLTRGGTQYF. CDR3 DNA sequence: TGTGCCAGCAGTTTAACTAGGGGAGGGACCCAGTACTTC.

This clone has a single count. The V call is TRBV18, the J call TRBJ2-2; unclear D gene. There are 15 residues in the CDR3. The germline CDR1 and CDR2 sequences are KGHSH and LQKENI. V was cut by 5 bases and J by 6 bases, with 16 bases left in between. CDR3 nucleotide sequence: TGTGCCAGCTCATCCCACCCGCCCCCAGCCGGGGAGCTGTTTTTT. Amino acid sequence: CASSSHPPPAGELFF. The complete variable domain, with remaining parts taken from reference TRBV18 and TRBJ2-2, reads NAGVMQNPRHLVRRRGQEARLRCSPMKGHSHVYWYRQLPEEGLKFMVYLQKENIIDESGMPKERFSAEFPKEGPSILRIQQVVRGDSAAYFCASSSHPPPAGELFFGEGSRLTVL.

The rearrangement uses TRBV28 and TRBJ2-1; the D gene is possibly TRBD2 (6 bases). This CDR3 has 14 amino acids. Trimming removed 4 bases at V and 3 bases at J, with 10 bases between. The germline V gene encodes CDR1 MDHEN and CDR2 SYDVKM. The CDR3 nucleotides are TGTGCCAGCAGTTACGCGGGACGCTACAATGAGCAGTTCTTC. It is translated as CASSYAGRYNEQFF.

This chain uses TRBV14 with TRBJ2-5; D is uncertain. Trimming pared 1 base from V and 5 bases from J, leaving 8 bases between. Germline-derived CDR1 and CDR2 are SGHDN and FVKESK. CDR3 length: 13 residues. DNA for the CDR3: TGTGCCAGCAGCCAAGCCGGGCCGGAGACCCAGTACTTC. It codes for CASSQAGPETQYF.

The chain carries TRBV7-8 and TRBJ1-2, with a possible D match to TRBD1 (5 bases). Deletions cut 1 base from V and 4 bases from J, with 10 bases between. Germline CDR1 reads SGHVS; CDR2 reads FQNEAQ. The CDR3 covers 14 residues. The CDR3 coding sequence is TGTGCCAGCAGCTTAGTTCGGGGGAGCTATGGCTACACCTTC. Translated: CASSLVRGSYGYTF.

The chain employs TRBV7-9 and TRBJ2-2, with D uncertain. The germline CDR1 and CDR2 sequences are SEHNR and FQNEAQ (reference sequence). The CDR3 length is 18 residues. The V and J ends lost 3 bases and 0 bases respectively, with 17 bases between them. The CDR3 loop reads CASSFLGPRASNTGELFF. The CDR3 DNA follows: TGTGCCAGCAGCTTTTTAGGCCCCCGGGCGTCGAACACCGGGGAGCTGTTTTTT.

V usage is TRBV7-6 and J usage is TRBJ2-3, with a tentative D call TRBD1 (6 bases). This CDR3 region has 14 residues. Germline V CDR1 and CDR2: SGHVS, FNYEAQ. Between the trimmed V and J ends, which lost 10 bases and 2 bases, there was a span of 16 bases. Written as DNA, the CDR3 is TGTGCCACCACCGTGGGGGCGAACACAGATACGCAGTATTTT. It specifies CATTVGANTDTQYF.

The chain carries TRBV18 and TRBJ1-3; no definite D call. The length of the CDR3 is 14 residues. V was clipped by 2 bases and J by 0 bases, with 5 bases between them. Germline V gene sequence: CDR1 KGHSH, CDR2 LQKENI. The CDR3 here is CASSPMGSGNTIYF. Here the CDR3 DNA reads TGTGCCAGCTCACCAATGGGCTCTGGAAACACCATATATTTT.

The chain employs TRBV27 and TRBJ1-2, with TRBD1 as a possible D gene (5 bases). V was cut by 5 bases and J by 4 bases, with 17 bases left in between. Looked up from germline, CDR1 is MNHEY and CDR2 is SMNVEV (reference sequence). The CDR3 totals 15 residues. As DNA, the CDR3 is TGTGCCAGCAGTCCCCGGTGGGGCCCGAGCTATGGCTACACCTTC. Its translation is CASSPRWGPSYGYTF.

The CDR3 region is CASRISRVLSNQPQHF. DNA of the CDR3: TGTGCCAGTAGGATCTCGAGGGTTTTGAGCAATCAGCCCCAGCATTTT. This chain joins TRBV19 and TRBJ1-5; no reliable D call. Trimming left V 6 bases short and J 1 base short, with 16 bases between. CDR1 and CDR2 from the germline V gene are LNHDA and SQIVND (reference sequence). The CDR3 totals 16 residues.

The chain links TRBV28 to TRBJ2-3, with D unclear. Looked up from germline, CDR1 is MDHEN and CDR2 is SYDVKM. CDR3 length: 14 amino acids. The V and J ends lost 8 bases and 6 bases respectively, with 18 bases between them. The CDR3 sequence is CASLDPNWVDTQYF. CDR3 coding DNA: TGTGCCAGCTTAGACCCGAATTGGGTTGATACGCAGTATTTT.

This clone has only one observation. The V call is TRBV28, the J call TRBJ1-1; D not resolved. Germline assignment: CDR1 MDHEN and CDR2 SYDVKM. This CDR3 contains 11 residues. The V end lost 7 bases, the J end lost 5 bases, and 8 bases lay between the germline ends. The CDR3 here is CASIVGTEAFF. The CDR3 DNA follows: TGTGCCAGCATCGTGGGGACTGAAGCTTTCTTT.